The rows below give T cell receptor beta chains drawn from one sample of a study of blood T cell repertoires in COVID-19. The table came from immunoSEQ multiplex PCR; TCRdb's copy has only in-frame clones and leaves some out. The sample has more than 200,000 clones, around 84% seen once; the top ten hold about 10%. Sequenced sample: peripheral blood. Source of these receptors: a woman aged 80 or older with COVID-19, enrolled during active disease. Each CDR3 is given with its conserved first and last residue. The D gene is left open where the match is weak. For some rows the clone size is stated as once, few or many, or as a class when expanded; others skip it.

j_gene,len,abundance,d_gene,v_gene,CDR3aa,CDR3nt
TRBJ2-2,15,-,TRBD2,TRBV7-9,CASSPPAGGTGELFF,TGTGCCAGCAGCCCCCCAGCGGGGGGGACCGGGGAGCTGTTTTTT
TRBJ1-2,16,-,-,TRBV4-2,CASSQEGGTNNYGYTF,TGTGCCAGCAGCCAAGAAGGAGGAACTAATAACTATGGCTACACCTTC
TRBJ2-3,14,-,TRBD2,TRBV5-1,CASRTSGDTDTQYF,TGCGCCAGCAGAACTAGCGGGGATACAGATACGCAGTATTTT
TRBJ1-4,14,-,-,TRBV3-1/TRBV3-2,CASSQRQANEKLFF,TGTGCCAGCAGCCAACGACAGGCTAATGAAAAACTGTTTTTT
TRBJ2-2,16,once,TRBD1,TRBV30,CAWRNRGRGSTGELFF,TGTGCCTGGAGGAACAGGGGGCGAGGGTCCACCGGGGAGCTGTTTTTT
TRBJ2-5,14,-,-,TRBV18,CASSPRVEQETQYF,TGTGCCAGCTCACCACGAGTCGAGCAAGAGACCCAGTACTTC
TRBJ1-5,17,once,TRBD1,TRBV28,CASSLWSGQETGQPQHF,TGTGCCAGCAGTTTATGGTCCGGACAGGAGACGGGTCAGCCCCAGCATTTT
TRBJ2-3,17,-,TRBD2,TRBV4-1,CASSVGGGGGRPDTQYF,TGCGCCAGCAGCGTCGGAGGTGGCGGGGGTCGCCCCGATACGCAGTATTTT
TRBJ2-7,15,-,-,TRBV6-5,CASRRTEKPSYEQYF,TGTGCCAGCAGGCGGACAGAAAAGCCTTCCTACGAGCAGTACTTC
TRBJ1-4,15,-,-,TRBV27,CASRKGEGFNEKLFF,TGTGCCAGCAGAAAGGGGGAGGGATTTAATGAAAAACTGTTTTTT
TRBJ2-7,12,-,-,TRBV28,CASRQGFYEQYF,TGTGCCAGCCGCCAGGGTTTCTACGAGCAGTACTTC
TRBJ1-6,14,few,TRBD1,TRBV9,CASSVAQGNSPLHF,TGTGCCAGCAGCGTAGCACAGGGGAATTCACCCCTCCACTTT
TRBJ1-1,14,-,-,TRBV2,CASTSRTVNTEAFF,TGTGCCAGCACCTCGAGGACAGTGAACACTGAAGCTTTCTTT
TRBJ2-6,18,-,-,TRBV18,CASSPKAGAHSGANVLTF,TGTGCCAGCTCACCGAAGGCAGGGGCCCACTCTGGGGCCAACGTCCTGACTTTC
TRBJ1-3,14,-,TRBD1,TRBV7-9,CASAQGTDGNTIYF,TGTGCCAGCGCACAGGGGACGGACGGAAACACCATATATTTT
TRBJ1-5,14,-,-,TRBV15,CATSRGENGQPQHF,TGTGCCACCAGCAGAGGAGAAAATGGTCAGCCCCAGCATTTT
TRBJ2-5,14,-,-,TRBV6-5,CASSYSNQQSTQYF,TGTGCCAGCAGTTACTCGAATCAACAGTCTACCCAGTACTTC
TRBJ1-2,15,few,-,TRBV7-9,CASSLQGGLNYGYTF,TGTGCCAGCAGCTTACAGGGAGGACTGAACTATGGCTACACCTTC
TRBJ1-2,13,-,-,TRBV7-9,CASSLRGTDGYTF,TGTGCCAGCAGCTTACGGGGAACCGATGGCTACACCTTC
TRBJ2-2,14,once,TRBD1,TRBV29-1,CSVGSGGVTGELFF,TGCAGCGTCGGTTCAGGGGGAGTCACCGGGGAGCTGTTTTTT
TRBJ1-1,13,few,-,TRBV9,CASSVGGRSEAFF,TGTGCCAGCAGCGTAGGAGGGAGGAGTGAAGCTTTCTTT
TRBJ2-1,16,-,-,TRBV3-1/TRBV3-2,CASSQEMTGHYNEQFF,TGTGCCAGCAGCCAAGAGATGACAGGCCACTACAATGAGCAGTTCTTC
TRBJ2-5,14,once,-,TRBV5-1,CASSSAGSRGTQYF,TGCGCCAGCAGCTCCGCGGGTTCCAGGGGAACCCAGTACTTC